This is a list of T cell receptor beta chains from one sample in a study of blood T cell repertoires in COVID-19. Clones were sequenced by immunoSEQ multiplex PCR, and TCRdb holds only the in-frame ones, with some missing. Among 150,000 to 200,000 clones, roughly 90% were seen once, and the ten largest hold approximately 5%. Sequenced: peripheral blood. The receptors were sampled from a man aged 30 to 45 with COVID-19, enrolled during active disease. The CDR3 runs from the conserved cysteine through the conserved F or W.

v_call	j_call	cdr3_aa
TRBV7-9	TRBJ1-2	CASSLGTAYGYTF
TRBV28	TRBJ1-2	CASSRIPGFATGPTF
TRBV28	TRBJ2-1	CASSSTGESSGQFF
TRBV9	TRBJ2-3	CASSVAQGRVADTQYF
TRBV13	TRBJ1-1	CASRSGSPIEGQMDEAFF
TRBV21-1	TRBJ2-7	CASRAGTESYEQYF
TRBV27	TRBJ2-1	CASSLLAGSYNEQFF
TRBV18	TRBJ1-3	CASSPITGQGFSGNTIYF
TRBV28	TRBJ1-4	CASSRSNSNEKLFF
TRBV6-5	TRBJ2-3	CASSYSGTGGTDTQYF
TRBV29-1	TRBJ2-7	CSGERDRTTYEQYF
TRBV6-5	TRBJ1-2	CASSYSGQGDGYTF
TRBV4-1	TRBJ1-2	CASSLGTGGNGYTF
TRBV5-1	TRBJ1-2	CASSLAGGGRMGYTF
TRBV9	TRBJ1-6	CASSTRQGLGDSPLHF
TRBV6-5	TRBJ1-1	CASTLKPTTVTEAFF
TRBV6-5	TRBJ2-7	CASRGELAGPYEQYF
TRBV6-2/TRBV6-3	TRBJ1-2	CASSYGSWRGDGYTF
TRBV30	TRBJ2-3	CAWSVQGVDTDTQYF
TRBV15	TRBJ2-1	CATSRDTGGIGEQFF
TRBV21-1	TRBJ1-2	CASSKVSGDFNKDYGYTF
TRBV5-1	TRBJ2-7	CASSSARLEKHEQYF
TRBV29-1	TRBJ1-3	CSVKTGNGNTIYF
TRBV28	TRBJ2-7	CASSPRDRGPLRYF
TRBV21-1	TRBJ1-5	CASSPMFDRGPQNQPQHF
TRBV10-3	TRBJ2-1	CAIRPGQGKEASYNEQFF
TRBV13	TRBJ1-4	CASSLGGQGWEKLFF
TRBV19	TRBJ1-5	CASSILGTFYSNQPQHF
TRBV28	TRBJ1-5	CASMESGGGRGNQPQHF
TRBV9	TRBJ2-3	CASSAPGEAADTQYF
TRBV28	TRBJ2-1	CASSWGVAGGPSYNEQFF
TRBV20-1	TRBJ1-5	CSASRKTGISNQPQHF
TRBV5-1	TRBJ2-5	CASSFASGGGRETQYF
TRBV9	TRBJ2-3	CASGVGQGPTDTQYF
TRBV6-5	TRBJ2-3	CASSRVAGITDTQYF
TRBV5-6	TRBJ2-7	CASSPKDRGRYSYEQYF
TRBV27	TRBJ2-2	CASSLGLAGGANTGELFF
TRBV6-2/TRBV6-3	TRBJ1-2	CASSRDSDYTF
TRBV27	TRBJ2-1	CASKAGTMYNEQFF
TRBV12-2	TRBJ2-5	CASRSRPELAGFQETQYF
TRBV19	TRBJ1-3	CASTLESSGNTIYF
TRBV27	TRBJ2-4	CASSLKGVHLAKNIQYF
TRBV3-1/TRBV3-2	TRBJ1-4	CASSQVALGEVGEKLFF
TRBV6-2/TRBV6-3	TRBJ1-1	CASSYTGPVNTEAFF
TRBV7-6	TRBJ1-1	CASSLGQGAVNTEAFF
TRBV18	TRBJ2-5	CASSQQRETQYF
TRBV5-1	TRBJ1-1	CASSLATGQNTEAFF
TRBV19	TRBJ1-5	CASSYFDREGNQPQHF
TRBV15	TRBJ1-2	CATSRDRGNYGYTF
TRBV3-1/TRBV3-2	TRBJ2-7	CASSPLGSGGGRFYEQYF
TRBV5-1	TRBJ1-4	CASSLSGGGNEKLFF
TRBV7-2	TRBJ2-3	CASSPLAGTDTQYF
TRBV29-1	TRBJ2-7	CSVDRGDEQYF